This TCR beta chain was observed in a study of T cell repertoires in cytomegalovirus infection. At the level of the study: The study used recently identified HLA-C-restricted and well-studied HLA-B-restricted CMV epitopes. CMV infection plus the matching HLA type was flagged by public TCR beta signatures.

This clonotype was found a few times. What it binds is unknown. J was trimmed by 2 bases and V by 5 bases; bases with no gene match: 8. The length of the CDR3 is 15 residues. Findings of the study overall: Cumulated frequencies of public TCR beta families served to identify carriers of CMV plus the relevant HLA. HLA-C-restricted, CMV-specific TCR beta clonotypes were dominant ex vivo.

From the reads, TCRdb called clonotypes with MiXCR, one entry per CDR3 protein. Of hundreds of thousands of distinct CDR3 sequences listed, around 35% were seen once; the top ten hold roughly 18%. This specimen was cultured PBMCs, taken from culture after CMV antigen stimulation. The receptor comes from a human donor in good health (CMV status not recorded). Some clones in this sample may be carry-over from other donors' samples. The chain links TRBV12-3 or TRBV12-4 to TRBJ2-7; 8 bases are shared with TRBD1. The DNA for the CDR3 is TGTGCCAGCAGTCCCCGGGACAGGAGACCCTACGAGCAGTACTTC. This gives the protein CASSPRDRRPYEQYF.